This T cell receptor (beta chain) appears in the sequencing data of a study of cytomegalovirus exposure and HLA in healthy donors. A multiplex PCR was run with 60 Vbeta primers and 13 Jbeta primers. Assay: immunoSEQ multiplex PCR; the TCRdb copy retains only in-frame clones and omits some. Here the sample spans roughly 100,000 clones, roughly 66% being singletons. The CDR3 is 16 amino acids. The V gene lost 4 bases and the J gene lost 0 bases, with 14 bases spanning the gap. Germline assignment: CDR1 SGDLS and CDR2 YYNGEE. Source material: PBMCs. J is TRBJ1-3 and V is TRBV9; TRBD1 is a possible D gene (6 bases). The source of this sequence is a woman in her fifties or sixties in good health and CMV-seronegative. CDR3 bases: TGTGCCAGCAGCACCCGGGACACATACTCTGGAAACACCATATATTTT. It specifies CASSTRDTYSGNTIYF.